This note documents a single T cell receptor (beta chain) sequence. The antigen is undetermined. CD45RO/CCR7/CD25/CD127/CD95/CD27 sorting isolated CD4+ naive, central memory, regulatory and stem cell-like memory cells. This record belongs to a study of beta chain features in type 1 diabetes. General study findings and limits: HLA influence on TCRB rearrangement stayed unresolved here. It was among patients, rather than healthy donors, that naive, central memory and Treg TCRB repertoires appeared more similar.

The CDR3 is 16 residues long. V dropped 2 bases and J dropped 2 bases, with 13 bases sitting between them. In germline, CDR1 is MNHNY, CDR2 SVGAGI (reference sequence). The whole isolated RNA underwent reverse transcription, so sequencing captured expressed TCRB transcripts. Repertoires were generated with immunoSEQ multiplex PCR, while TCRdb's copy carries only in-frame clones and drops some. The sample shows 110,000 to 150,000 clones, 9.7% of them seen only once. The V call is TRBV6-6, the J call TRBJ1-3; D not resolved. Sequenced: central memory CD4+ T cells from blood. The receptor was derived from a woman between 40 and 55 years old in good health. CDR3 in amino acids: CASSYGEVTPGNTIYF. CDR3 nucleotides: TGTGCCAGCAGTTACGGAGAGGTTACACCTGGAAACACCATATATTTT.